This entry features one T cell receptor (beta chain) sequence. What it binds is not known. The V and J ends lost 7 bases and 4 bases respectively, with 11 bases between them. The CDR3 is 12 residues long. CDR1 and CDR2 from the germline V gene are SQVTM and ANQGSEA. This entry belongs to a study of cytomegalovirus exposure and HLA in healthy donors. General observations from the study: Previously analyzed data showed that most TCR beta V segments were productive at a frequency of about 90% or about 30%.

Primers for the PCR totalled 60 Vbeta and 13 Jbeta. Profiling relied on immunoSEQ multiplex PCR, and the TCRdb table lists in-frame clones only, not all of them. In all, the sample yields more than 110,000 clones. The sequence derives from a man in his forties in good health and CMV-seronegative. The rearrangement uses TRBV29-1 and TRBJ1-5; possible D gene TRBD1, 5 bases. Sequenced material: PBMCs. The CDR3 region has the DNA TGCAGCGCTGGGGGGGGGAATCAGCCCCAGCATTTT. As protein: CSAGGGNQPQHF.